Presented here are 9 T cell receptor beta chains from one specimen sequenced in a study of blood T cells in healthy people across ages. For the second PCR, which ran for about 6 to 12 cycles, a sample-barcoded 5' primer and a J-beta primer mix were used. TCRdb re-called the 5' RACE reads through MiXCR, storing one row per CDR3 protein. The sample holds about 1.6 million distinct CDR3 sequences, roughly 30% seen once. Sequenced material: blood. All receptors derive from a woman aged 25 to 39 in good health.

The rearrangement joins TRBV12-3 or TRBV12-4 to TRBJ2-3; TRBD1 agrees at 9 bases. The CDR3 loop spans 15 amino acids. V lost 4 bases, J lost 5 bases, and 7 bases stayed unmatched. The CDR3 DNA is TGTGCCAGCAGTTCCACAGGGGGCCGCCGAGATACGCAGTATTTT. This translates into CASSSTGGRRDTQYF.

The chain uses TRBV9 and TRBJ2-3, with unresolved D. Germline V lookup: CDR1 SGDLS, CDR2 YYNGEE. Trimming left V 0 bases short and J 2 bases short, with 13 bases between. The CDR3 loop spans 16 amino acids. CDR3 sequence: CASSVGREPHTDTQYF. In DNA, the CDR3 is TGTGCCAGCAGCGTAGGTAGAGAACCCCACACAGATACGCAGTATTTT. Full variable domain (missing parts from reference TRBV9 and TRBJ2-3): DSGVTQTPKHLITATGQRVTLRCSPRSGDLSVYWYQQSLDQGLQFLIQYYNGEERAKGNILERFSAQQFPDLHSELNLSSLELGDSALYFCASSVGREPHTDTQYFGPGTRLTVL.

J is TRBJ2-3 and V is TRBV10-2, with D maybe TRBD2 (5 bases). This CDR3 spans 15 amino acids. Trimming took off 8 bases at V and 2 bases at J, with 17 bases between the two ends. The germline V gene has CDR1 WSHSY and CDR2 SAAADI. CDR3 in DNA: TGCGCCAGCGGAGGAGGTCTAGCCTTCACAGATACGCAGTATTTT. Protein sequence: CASGGGLAFTDTQYF.

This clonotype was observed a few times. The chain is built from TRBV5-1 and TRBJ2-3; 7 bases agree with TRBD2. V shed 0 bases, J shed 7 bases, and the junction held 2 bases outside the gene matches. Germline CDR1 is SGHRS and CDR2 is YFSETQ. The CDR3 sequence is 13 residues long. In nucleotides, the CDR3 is TGCGCCAGCAGCTTGGCGGGGGGAAATACGCAGTATTTT. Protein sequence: CASSLAGGNTQYF.

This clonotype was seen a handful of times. The CDR3 coding sequence is TGCGCCAGCAGCTTGGAGGCAGGGTGGATGGGAGAGACCCAGTACTTC. It yields the protein CASSLEAGWMGETQYF. The V call is TRBV5-1, the J call TRBJ2-5, with D perhaps matching TRBD1 (5 bases). CDR3 length: 16 residues. Germline V lookup: CDR1 SGHRS, CDR2 YFSETQ. Trimming took 0 bases from V and 4 from J, leaving 16 bases between them.

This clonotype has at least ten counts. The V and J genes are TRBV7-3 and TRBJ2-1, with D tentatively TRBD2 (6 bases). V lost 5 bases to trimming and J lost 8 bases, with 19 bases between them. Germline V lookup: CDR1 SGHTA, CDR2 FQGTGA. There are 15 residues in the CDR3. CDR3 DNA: TGTGCCAGCAGCCAAAATTATCCGGGAGAGGATGAGCAGTTCTTC. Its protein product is CASSQNYPGEDEQFF.

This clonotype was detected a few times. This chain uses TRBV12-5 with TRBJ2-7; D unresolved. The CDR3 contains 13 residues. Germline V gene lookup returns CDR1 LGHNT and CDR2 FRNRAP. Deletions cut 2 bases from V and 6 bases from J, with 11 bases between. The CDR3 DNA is TGTGCTAGTGGTTTGCTCTCGACTGGCGAGCAGTACTTC. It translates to CASGLLSTGEQYF.

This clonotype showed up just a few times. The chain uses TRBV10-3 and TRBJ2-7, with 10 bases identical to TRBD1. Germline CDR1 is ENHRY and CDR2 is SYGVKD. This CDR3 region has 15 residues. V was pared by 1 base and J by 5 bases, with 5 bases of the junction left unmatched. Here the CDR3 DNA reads TGTGCCATCAGTGAGTTAGGACAGGGGGTCAACGAGCAGTACTTC. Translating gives CAISELGQGVNEQYF.

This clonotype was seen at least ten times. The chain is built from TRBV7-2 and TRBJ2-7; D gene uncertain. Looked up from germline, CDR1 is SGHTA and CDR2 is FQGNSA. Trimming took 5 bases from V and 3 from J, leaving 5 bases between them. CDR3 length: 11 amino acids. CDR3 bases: TGTGCCAGCAGCACAGTCTACGAGCAGTACTTC. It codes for CASSTVYEQYF.